These T cell receptor beta chains were read from a single sample in a study of cytomegalovirus exposure and HLA in healthy donors. Sequenced by immunoSEQ multiplex PCR; TCRdb stores in-frame clones only, minus some. Here the sample spans 150,000 to 200,000 clones, roughly 85% being singletons. Sequencing was carried out using PBMCs. These receptors came from a man aged 50-59 years in good health and CMV-seropositive. CDR3s include the opening cysteine and the closing phenylalanine or tryptophan. D genes are given only for firm matches. The size of a clone is reported for some rows only, either as once, few or many, or as a class for expanded clones.

v_gene	abundance	j_gene	d_gene	len	CDR3aa	CDR3nt
TRBV6-1	-	TRBJ1-2	-	12	CASSFQGRGYTF	TGTGCCAGCAGTTTTCAGGGAAGGGGCTACACCTTC
TRBV6-1	-	TRBJ1-5	-	15	CASLSRGSDNQPQHF	TGTGCCAGCCTCTCCAGGGGTAGTGACAATCAGCCCCAGCATTTT
TRBV19	-	TRBJ1-4	-	15	CASSMWPGANEKLFF	TGTGCCAGTAGTATGTGGCCAGGCGCTAATGAAAAACTGTTTTTT
TRBV15	-	TRBJ1-4	-	16	CATSRDQAGGDEKLFF	TGTGCCACCAGCAGAGATCAGGCCGGGGGGGATGAAAAACTGTTTTTT
TRBV7-8	-	TRBJ2-1	-	15	CASSLVRWGFNEQFF	TGTGCCAGCAGCTTAGTGCGATGGGGCTTCAATGAGCAGTTCTTC
TRBV28	-	TRBJ1-2	-	18	CASRLPGTSSRGFYGYTF	TGTGCCAGCAGGCTCCCCGGGACATCTTCAAGGGGCTTCTATGGCTACACCTTC
TRBV4-1	-	TRBJ2-7	TRBD1	17	CASSQDLIQGAPYEQYF	TGCGCCAGCAGCCAAGATCTCATACAGGGGGCGCCCTACGAGCAGTACTTC
TRBV27	-	TRBJ2-5	TRBD1	15	CASSFVTGGQETQYF	TGTGCCAGCAGTTTTGTGACAGGGGGTCAAGAGACCCAGTACTTC
TRBV5-1	-	TRBJ1-5	-	16	CASSLGGFGSNQPQHF	TGCGCCAGCAGCTTGGGAGGGTTCGGTAGCAATCAGCCCCAGCATTTT
TRBV6-9	-	TRBJ2-5	TRBD1	13	CASSWTGSRDQYF	TGTGCCAGCAGCTGGACAGGGAGCCGCGACCAGTACTTC
TRBV19	-	TRBJ2-5	-	16	CASSIGSGRKQETQYF	TGTGCCAGTAGTATAGGTTCGGGGAGAAAACAAGAGACCCAGTACTTC
TRBV10-1	-	TRBJ1-5	TRBD1	13	CASSEYRDSRRHF	TGCGCCAGCAGTGAGTACCGGGACAGCCGCCGGCATTTT
TRBV19	-	TRBJ1-5	-	13	CASSISGNQPQHF	TGTGCCAGTAGTATTTCGGGCAATCAGCCCCAGCATTTT
TRBV19	once	TRBJ1-5	-	12	CASSNRNQPQHF	TGTGCCAGTAGTAACAGAAATCAGCCCCAGCATTTT
TRBV2	-	TRBJ1-2	TRBD1	13	CASSGGQGYGYTF	TGTGCCAGCAGTGGGGGACAGGGGTATGGCTACACCTTC
TRBV29-1	-	TRBJ2-5	-	13	CSVEDLLGRTQYF	TGCAGCGTTGAAGATCTATTGGGGAGGACCCAGTACTTC
TRBV2	-	TRBJ2-7	-	15	CASRLLTGFSYEQYF	TGTGCCAGCAGGCTACTGACAGGATTCTCCTACGAGCAGTACTTC
TRBV20-1	-	TRBJ1-1	TRBD1	11	CSARDQGAAFF	TGCAGTGCTAGAGATCAGGGGGCGGCTTTCTTT
TRBV4-2	-	TRBJ2-1	TRBD1	16	CASSHLGRGQYNEQFF	TGTGCCAGCAGCCACCTGGGAAGGGGGCAATACAATGAGCAGTTCTTC
TRBV30	-	TRBJ1-3	-	14	CAWSAGRSGNTIYF	TGTGCCTGGAGTGCGGGGAGATCTGGAAACACCATATATTTT
TRBV4-2	-	TRBJ1-1	-	18	CASSPIPSTDLLNTEAFF	TGTGCCAGCAGCCCGATTCCATCTACCGACTTGTTGAACACTGAAGCTTTCTTT
TRBV6-1	-	TRBJ2-6	-	13	CASILGGANVLTF	TGTGCCAGCATTCTAGGTGGGGCCAACGTCCTGACTTTC
TRBV6-4	few	TRBJ1-2	-	14	CASSDGQGRDGYTF	TGTGCCAGCAGTGACGGGCAGGGGAGAGATGGCTACACCTTC
TRBV5-1	-	TRBJ2-3	TRBD1	15	CASSLLQGADDTQYF	TGCGCCAGCAGCTTGCTCCAGGGGGCGGACGATACGCAGTATTTT
TRBV18	once	TRBJ2-1	-	15	CASSPSVRLNNEQFF	TGTGCCAGCTCACCTAGCGTTCGCCTCAACAATGAGCAGTTCTTC
TRBV30	-	TRBJ1-2	TRBD1	14	CAWSRQGLIYGYTF	TGTGCCTGGTCCAGACAGGGACTTATCTATGGCTACACCTTC
TRBV2	few	TRBJ2-2	-	15	CASSEPRRGPGELFF	TGTGCCAGCAGTGAACCGCGGAGGGGACCCGGGGAGCTGTTTTTT
TRBV15	-	TRBJ2-1	-	15	CATSRQGNAYNEQFF	TGTGCCACCAGCAGGCAGGGGAACGCCTACAATGAGCAGTTCTTC
TRBV9	few	TRBJ1-2	-	13	CASSTQIDDGYTF	TGTGCCAGCAGCACACAGATTGACGATGGCTACACCTTC
TRBV18	once	TRBJ2-5	TRBD2	19	CASSPPRLTGGTGQETQYF	TGTGCCAGCTCACCACCGAGGTTGACGGGGGGTACGGGCCAAGAGACCCAGTACTTC
TRBV30	few	TRBJ1-2	-	12	CAWSQGHYGYTF	TGTGCCTGGAGTCAGGGGCACTATGGCTACACCTTC
TRBV2	-	TRBJ2-2	TRBD2	15	CASRRLAGGSGELFF	TGTGCCAGCAGGCGACTAGCGGGGGGATCCGGGGAGCTGTTTTTT
TRBV19	-	TRBJ1-2	TRBD1	14	CASIGTEHSYGYTF	TGTGCCAGTATTGGGACAGAACATAGCTATGGCTACACCTTC